Listed below are T cell receptor beta chains from one sample, sequenced in a study of spatial heterogeneity in lung cancer. MiXCR, run by TCRdb on the 5' RACE reads, gives a single entry per CDR3 protein. The sample has about 80,000 distinct CDR3 sequences, approximately 8% seen once. This material consisted of PBMCs, taken at surgery. The receptors here all came from a male donor with early-stage non-small cell lung cancer. Each CDR3 is given with its conserved first and last residue. The D gene is left open where the match is weak. Clone size is shown for a subset of rows, as once, few, many or a class of expanded clone.

>-|-|TRBV11-2|TRBJ2-1
CASSLAVGYNEQFF
>TRBD2|many|TRBV2|TRBJ2-2
CASGVAGNTGELFF
>TRBD1|few|TRBV6-5|TRBJ1-1
CASSSGTGGNRIF
>-|-|TRBV29-1|TRBJ2-1
CSASAGFSYNEQFF
>-|many|TRBV6-6|TRBJ2-5
CASSYSQLQETQYF
>-|many|TRBV2|TRBJ2-7
CASSEPLRGPVQYF
>-|many|TRBV4-3|TRBJ2-1
CASSQDLGVAYNEQFF
>TRBD2|-|TRBV30|TRBJ2-3
CAWRVAGEGGYF
>-|-|TRBV15|TRBJ2-7
CATGKGGASSYEQYF
>-|many|TRBV19|TRBJ2-5
CASSIVVTALQETQYF
>-|few|TRBV12-3/TRBV12-4|TRBJ1-6
CASSKNGPGLDSPLHF
>-|-|TRBV30|TRBJ1-1
CAWRPADTEAFF
>-|few|TRBV4-1|TRBJ1-6
CASSLRAPEIENSPLHF
>-|-|TRBV5-1|TRBJ1-2
CASSLGAGDSYGYTF
>TRBD1|many|TRBV4-1|TRBJ2-1
CASSQEGQGVWSSYNEQFF
>-|few|TRBV5-6|TRBJ1-2
CASSFGRDYGYTF
>-|-|TRBV7-2|TRBJ2-1
CANMSRRGDNEQFF
>TRBD1|few|TRBV23-1|TRBJ1-2
CASSQPRTGRIYTF
>TRBD1|-|TRBV6-1|TRBJ1-2
CASSLGDRSNYGYTF
>-|many|TRBV27|TRBJ2-1
CATALYTDRRYNEQFF
>-|many|TRBV5-1|TRBJ1-1
CASSIDRSSSLVGAFF
>-|few|TRBV19|TRBJ2-6
CASRYDPGANVLTF
>-|-|TRBV9|TRBJ1-2
CASSMSAF
>TRBD2|once|TRBV7-2|TRBJ2-2
CASSLAPSGNTGELFF
>TRBD1|few|TRBV10-3|TRBJ1-3
CAISETRQGNSGNTIYF
>-|many|TRBV30|TRBJ2-1
CAWSVLGYEQFF
>-|many|TRBV20-1|TRBJ1-1
CSARPNPGNTEAFF
>TRBD1|many|TRBV19|TRBJ2-5
CASGTGGIETQYF
>TRBD2|many|TRBV7-2|TRBJ2-7
CASSGLAGGYEQYF
>TRBD2|-|TRBV5-8|TRBJ2-5
CASSLGTSGFQETQYF
>TRBD2|-|TRBV24-1|TRBJ2-3
CATSDLGLASDTQYF
>TRBD1|-|TRBV12-3/TRBV12-4|TRBJ1-5
CASSTGQRQPQHF
>-|many|TRBV9|TRBJ2-5
CASSPAGQETQYF
>-|many|TRBV10-3|TRBJ2-7
CAISELSEQYF
>-|many|TRBV7-9|TRBJ1-4
CASSLVRAEKLFF